The T cell receptor (beta chain) under discussion was sequenced for a study of T cells in Graves' hyperthyroidism and ophthalmopathy. Background on the study: Sampling of peripheral blood happened at initial diagnosis, prior to any treatment.

The CDR3 spans 14 residues. The V and J ends lost 7 bases and 0 bases respectively, with 12 bases between them. Germline-derived CDR1 and CDR2 are SQVTM and ANQGSEA. Patients with uncontrolled infections, other autoimmune diseases, pregnancy or lactation were excluded. Diagnoses were made from clinical symptoms, serum measures (thyroxine and TRAb), thyroid ultrasound and orbital computed tomography. Out of 8.5 to 10 ml of fresh peripheral blood came the PBMCs. TCR beta CDR3 sequences were amplified from RNA transcripts. The HTBI primer set was used in a first-round RT-PCR of the TCR CDR3. MiXCR, applied by TCRdb to the multiplex PCR reads, yields one record per CDR3 protein. The sample comprises over 650,000 distinct CDR3 sequences, less than 20% of which are singletons, and under 9.5% rests with the top ten.

The sequencing input was blood. The chain combines TRBV29-1 with TRBJ2-2; D possibly corresponds to TRBD1 (7 bases). The TCR comes from a man aged 18-30 years with Graves' hyperthyroidism. CDR3 amino acids: CSAGGTANTGELFF. The CDR3 DNA is TGCAGCGCAGGCGGGACAGCGAACACCGGGGAGCTGTTTTTT.